This TCR beta chain was recorded in a study of radiotherapy plus CTLA-4 blockade in lung cancer. Study summary: About a sixth of enrolled patients responded objectively, and roughly 31% had disease control. Regarding the study as a whole: Tumor-derived TCR clones expanded in blood after radiotherapy plus ipilimumab. In blood, early T cell clone dynamics reportedly predicted response best, together with interferon-beta.

Focal radiation plus CTLA-4 blockade with ipilimumab was administered to patients who had chemo-refractory metastatic non-small-cell lung cancer. CDR1 MNHNS and CDR2 SASEGT come from the germline V gene. CDR3 length: 12 amino acids. Trimming shortened V by 3 bases and J by 0 bases, and 2 bases separated the two germline ends. Worth noting for this clone: Its antigen is as yet unknown.

TCRdb's table, derived via immunoSEQ multiplex PCR, lists solely in-frame clones and lacks some. The sample holds some 87,000 clones; around four fifths are singletons and the top ten take roughly 15%. The rearrangement links TRBV6-1 to TRBJ1-1; no clear D gene. The specimen comprised peripheral blood, sampled from a patient treated with radiotherapy plus ipilimumab. The clonotype comes from a human donor with non-small cell lung cancer that progressed on radiotherapy plus ipilimumab. The CDR3 sequence is CASSDLNTEAFF. Written as DNA, the CDR3 is TGTGCCAGCAGTGACCTGAACACTGAAGCTTTCTTT.